The entry below gives a single TCR beta chain sequence along with its context. Its antigen is unidentified. These data belong to a study of PD-1 blockade in classical Hodgkin lymphoma. Profiled with immunoSEQ multiplex PCR; TCRdb holds only in-frame clones, not every one. Here the sample spans approximately 25,000 clones, about 89% being singletons. Time point specified: newly diagnosed, previously untreated cHL patient sample. CD4+ T cells were purified from thawed PBMCs by negative selection. PBMCs from untreated, newly diagnosed classical Hodgkin lymphoma were comparison samples. Findings of the study overall: Baseline TCR diversity was reportedly lower in newly diagnosed patients than in healthy donors. It was reported as lower still in relapsed/refractory patients. Prior therapy or disease activity may underlie the repertoire differences, whose causes remain undefined.

CDR1 is SGHRS and CDR2 is YFSETQ in the germline V gene. This CDR3 region has 16 residues. The trim removed 0 bases at V and 1 base at J, leaving 4 bases unmatched. This sequence originates from a human donor with classical Hodgkin lymphoma. V usage is TRBV5-1 and J usage is TRBJ2-3; 8 nucleotides agree with TRBD2. Sequencing was done on a sample of CD4+ T cells from blood. CDR3 nucleotide sequence: TGCGCCAGCAGCTTGGGGACTAGCCTGCGCACAGATACGCAGTATTTT. Translating gives CASSLGTSLRTDTQYF. Full variable domain (remainder filled in from reference TRBV5-1 and TRBJ2-3): KAGVTQTPRYLIKTRGQQVTLSCSPISGHRSVSWYQQTPGQGLQFLFEYFSETQRNKGNFPGRFSGRQFSNSRSEMNVSTLELGDSALYLCASSLGTSLRTDTQYFGPGTRLTVL.